One TCR beta chain is described in this entry. The antigen remains unidentified. With survey level as its setting, the immunoSEQ assay was v3.0. Libraries were prepared by immunoSEQ multiplex PCR; TCRdb keeps only in-frame clonotypes and omits some of them. The table records under 30,000 clones, around 85% of them present only once. These data are taken from a study of long-term antiretroviral therapy in people with HIV. Overall study results and limits: Dominant in the repertoire at all time points were clones expanded before ART. Participants lacked recorded data on ART adherence, viral resistance or therapy changes.

The V segment lost 3 bases and the J segment 2 bases; nucleotides outside the gene matches: 12. There are 17 residues in the CDR3. The V gene's germline CDR1 is SGDLS and CDR2 YYNGEE. The chain employs TRBV9 and TRBJ2-3; 7 bases line up with TRBD1. The receptor was derived from a middle-aged man with HIV. The sequencing used unsorted PBMCs, collected approximately 5 years before starting antiretroviral therapy. The CDR3 protein is CASSAGDRVGFTDTQYF. Written as DNA, the CDR3 is TGTGCCAGCAGCGCAGGTGACAGGGTCGGTTTCACAGATACGCAGTATTTT. Variable domain in full (rest from reference TRBV9 and TRBJ2-3): DSGVTQTPKHLITATGQRVTLRCSPRSGDLSVYWYQQSLDQGLQFLIQYYNGEERAKGNILERFSAQQFPDLHSELNLSSLELGDSALYFCASSAGDRVGFTDTQYFGPGTRLTVL.